This T cell receptor beta chain was sequenced in a study of molecular identifiers for immune sequencing clone quantification. This clonotype was found many times. One entry per CDR3 protein results from TCRdb running MiXCR on the PCR reads. The sample carries about half a million distinct CDR3 sequences, around 21% recorded once. The V gene's germline CDR1 is MDHEN and CDR2 SYDVKM. CDR3 length: 12 residues. V lost 3 bases and J 11 bases, leaving 11 bases between the germline ends. V is TRBV28 and J is TRBJ2-1; D might be TRBD2 (5 bases). The receptor comes from a human donor in good health. Some libraries in this study had Jurkat cell RNA spiked in. Source material: naive CD8+ T cells from blood, with Jurkat cell RNA spiked in. The subset denotes: FACS-sorted CD8+CD4-CCR7+CD45RA+ naive T cells. This CDR3 reads CASSFIPGKQFF. In DNA form, the CDR3 reads TGTGCCAGCAGTTTCATTCCGGGAAAGCAGTTCTTC.